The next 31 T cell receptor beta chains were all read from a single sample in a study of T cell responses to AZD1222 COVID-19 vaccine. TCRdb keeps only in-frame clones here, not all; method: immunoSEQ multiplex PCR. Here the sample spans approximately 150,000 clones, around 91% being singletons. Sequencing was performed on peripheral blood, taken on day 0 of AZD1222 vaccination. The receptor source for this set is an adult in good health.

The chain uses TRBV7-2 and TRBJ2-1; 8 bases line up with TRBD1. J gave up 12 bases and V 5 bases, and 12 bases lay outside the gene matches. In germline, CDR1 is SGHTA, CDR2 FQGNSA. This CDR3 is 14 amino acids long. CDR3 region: CASSPHGQGIGQFF. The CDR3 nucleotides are TGTGCCAGCAGCCCCCACGGACAGGGAATAGGGCAGTTCTTC.

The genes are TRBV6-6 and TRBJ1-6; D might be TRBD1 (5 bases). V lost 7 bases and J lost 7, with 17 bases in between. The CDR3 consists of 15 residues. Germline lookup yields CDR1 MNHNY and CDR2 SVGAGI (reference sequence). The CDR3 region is CASKYGGTLNSPLHF. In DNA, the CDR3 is TGTGCCAGCAAGTACGGGGGGACCCTAAATTCACCCCTCCACTTT.

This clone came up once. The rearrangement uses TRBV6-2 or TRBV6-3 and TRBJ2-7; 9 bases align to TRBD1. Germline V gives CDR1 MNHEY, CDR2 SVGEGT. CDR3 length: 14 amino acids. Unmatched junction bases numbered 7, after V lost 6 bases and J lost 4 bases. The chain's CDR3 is CASSPIQGAYEQYF. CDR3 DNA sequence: TGTGCCAGCAGCCCTATACAGGGGGCGTACGAGCAGTACTTC.

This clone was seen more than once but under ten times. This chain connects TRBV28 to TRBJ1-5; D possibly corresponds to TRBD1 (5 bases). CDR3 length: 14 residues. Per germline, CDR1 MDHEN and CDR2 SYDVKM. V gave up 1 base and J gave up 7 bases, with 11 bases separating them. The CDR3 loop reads CASSLSRDVQPQHF. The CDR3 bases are TGTGCCAGCAGTTTATCGAGGGACGTACAGCCCCAGCATTTT.

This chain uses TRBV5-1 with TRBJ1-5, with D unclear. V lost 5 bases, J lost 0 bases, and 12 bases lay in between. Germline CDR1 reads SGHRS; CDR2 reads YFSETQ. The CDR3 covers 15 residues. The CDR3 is CASSYREYSNQPQHF. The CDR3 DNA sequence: TGCGCCAGCAGTTATAGAGAGTATAGCAATCAGCCCCAGCATTTT. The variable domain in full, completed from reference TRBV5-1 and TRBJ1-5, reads KAGVTQTPRYLIKTRGQQVTLSCSPISGHRSVSWYQQTPGQGLQFLFEYFSETQRNKGNFPGRFSGRQFSNSRSEMNVSTLELGDSALYLCASSYREYSNQPQHFGDGTRLSIL.

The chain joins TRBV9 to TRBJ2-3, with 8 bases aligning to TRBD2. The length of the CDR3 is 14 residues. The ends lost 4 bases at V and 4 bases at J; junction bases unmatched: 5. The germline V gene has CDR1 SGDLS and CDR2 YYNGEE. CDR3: CASSLEGLADTQYF. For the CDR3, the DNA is TGTGCCAGCAGCTTAGAGGGACTAGCAGATACGCAGTATTTT.

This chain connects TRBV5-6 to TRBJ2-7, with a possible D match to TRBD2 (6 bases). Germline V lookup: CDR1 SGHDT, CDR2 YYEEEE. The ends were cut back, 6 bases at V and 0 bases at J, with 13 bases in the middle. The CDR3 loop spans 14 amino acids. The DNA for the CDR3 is TGTGCCAGCACTCGTACGGGAGCCTCCTACGAGCAGTACTTC. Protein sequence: CASTRTGASYEQYF.

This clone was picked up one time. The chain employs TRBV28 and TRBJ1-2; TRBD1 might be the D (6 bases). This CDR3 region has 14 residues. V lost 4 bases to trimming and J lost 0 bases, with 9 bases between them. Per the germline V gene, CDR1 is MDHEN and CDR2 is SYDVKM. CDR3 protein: CASSSGDANYGYTF. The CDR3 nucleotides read TGTGCCAGCAGTTCAGGGGACGCTAACTATGGCTACACCTTC.

Here the CDR3 reads CATLEGADNEKLFF. In nucleotides, the CDR3 is TGTGCCACTCTGGAAGGGGCGGATAATGAAAAACTGTTTTTT. This chain uses TRBV15 with TRBJ1-4; D possibly corresponds to TRBD1 (5 bases). V was pared by 9 bases and J by 4 bases, with 15 bases between. The CDR3 is 14 amino acids. The germline V gene encodes CDR1 LNHNV and CDR2 YYDKDF (reference sequence). Full variable domain (remainder filled in from reference TRBV15 and TRBJ1-4): DAMVIQNPRYQVTQFGKPVTLSCSQTLNHNVMYWYQQKSSQAPKLLFHYYDKDFNNEADTPDNFQSRRPNTSFCFLDIRSPGLGDTAMYLCATLEGADNEKLFFGSGTQLSVL.

CDR3 region: CASSRFAGRNTEAFF. CDR3 coding DNA: TGCGCCAGCAGCCGGTTCGCAGGGCGGAACACTGAAGCTTTCTTT. The V and J genes are TRBV5-1 and TRBJ1-1; D is possibly TRBD1 (5 bases). In germline, CDR1 is SGHRS, CDR2 YFSETQ. V shed 4 bases and J shed 1 base, with 14 bases lying between them. CDR3 length: 15 amino acids. Complete variable domain (other parts from reference TRBV5-1 and TRBJ1-1): KAGVTQTPRYLIKTRGQQVTLSCSPISGHRSVSWYQQTPGQGLQFLFEYFSETQRNKGNFPGRFSGRQFSNSRSEMNVSTLELGDSALYLCASSRFAGRNTEAFFGQGTRLTVV.

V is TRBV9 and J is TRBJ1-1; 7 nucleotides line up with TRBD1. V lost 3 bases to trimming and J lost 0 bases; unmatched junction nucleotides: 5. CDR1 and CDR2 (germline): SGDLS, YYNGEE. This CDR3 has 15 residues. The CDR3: CASSDLTGMNTEAFF. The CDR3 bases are TGTGCCAGCAGCGACCTGACAGGGATGAACACTGAAGCTTTCTTT.

This CDR3 is CASSLSLRGTGGTEAFF. The CDR3 nucleotides read TGTGCCAGCAGTTTATCCTTAAGGGGCACAGGGGGCACTGAAGCTTTCTTT. The chain joins TRBV28 to TRBJ1-1; TRBD1 matches 8 bases. With V trimmed by 1 base and J by 4 bases, 11 bases remained unmatched. The CDR3 is made up of 17 amino acids. Germline CDR1 reads MDHEN; CDR2 reads SYDVKM.

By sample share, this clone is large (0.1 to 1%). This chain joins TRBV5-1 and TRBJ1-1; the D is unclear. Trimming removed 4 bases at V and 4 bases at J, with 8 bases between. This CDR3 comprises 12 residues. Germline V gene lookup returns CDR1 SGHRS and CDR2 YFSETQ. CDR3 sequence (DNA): TGCGCCAGCAGCCCCGGTGGCACTGAAGCTTTCTTT. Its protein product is CASSPGGTEAFF.

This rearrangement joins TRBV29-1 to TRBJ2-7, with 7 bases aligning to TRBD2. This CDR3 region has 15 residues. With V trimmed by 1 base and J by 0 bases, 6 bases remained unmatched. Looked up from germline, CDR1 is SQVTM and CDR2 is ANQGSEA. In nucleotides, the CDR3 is TGCAGCGTTGAAGTCGGGGAGGGGAGCTCCTACGAGCAGTACTTC. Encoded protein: CSVEVGEGSSYEQYF.

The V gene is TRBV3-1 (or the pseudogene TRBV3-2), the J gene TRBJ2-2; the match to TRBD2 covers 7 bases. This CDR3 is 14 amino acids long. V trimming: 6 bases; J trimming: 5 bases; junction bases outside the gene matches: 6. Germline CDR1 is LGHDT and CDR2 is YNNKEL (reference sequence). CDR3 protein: CASRPSGVTGELFF. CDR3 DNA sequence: TGTGCCAGCAGGCCCAGCGGGGTGACCGGGGAGCTGTTTTTT.

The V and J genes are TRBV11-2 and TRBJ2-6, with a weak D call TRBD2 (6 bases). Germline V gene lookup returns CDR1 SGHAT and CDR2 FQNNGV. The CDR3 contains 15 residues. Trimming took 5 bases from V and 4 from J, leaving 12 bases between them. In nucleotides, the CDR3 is TGTGCCAGCAGCCTGGGGGGTACAGGGGCCAACGTCCTGACTTTC. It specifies CASSLGGTGANVLTF.

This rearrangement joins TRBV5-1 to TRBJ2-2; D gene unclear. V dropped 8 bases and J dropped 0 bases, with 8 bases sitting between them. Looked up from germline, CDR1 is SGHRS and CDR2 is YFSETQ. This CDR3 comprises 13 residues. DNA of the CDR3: TGCGCCAGTAGTGTCTCGAACACCGGGGAGCTGTTTTTT. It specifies CASSVSNTGELFF.

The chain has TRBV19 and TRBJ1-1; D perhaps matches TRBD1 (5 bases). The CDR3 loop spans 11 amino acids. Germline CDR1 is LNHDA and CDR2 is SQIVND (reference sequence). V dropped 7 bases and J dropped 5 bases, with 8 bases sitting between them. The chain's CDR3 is CASNGGTEAFF. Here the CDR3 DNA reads TGTGCCAGTAACGGGGGAACTGAAGCTTTCTTT.

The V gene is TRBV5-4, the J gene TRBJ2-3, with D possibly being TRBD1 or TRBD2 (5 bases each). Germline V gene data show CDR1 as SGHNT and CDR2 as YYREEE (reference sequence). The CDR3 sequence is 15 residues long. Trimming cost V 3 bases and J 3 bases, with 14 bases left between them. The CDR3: CASSWGPPETDTQYF. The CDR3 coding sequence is TGTGCCAGCAGCTGGGGACCCCCTGAGACAGATACGCAGTATTTT.

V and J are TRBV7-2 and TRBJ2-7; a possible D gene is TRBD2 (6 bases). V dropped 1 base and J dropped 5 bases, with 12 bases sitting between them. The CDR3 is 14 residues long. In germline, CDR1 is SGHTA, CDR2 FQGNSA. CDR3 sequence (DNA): TGTGCCAGCAGCTTAGGGAGGGCAGGCAACGAGCAGTACTTC. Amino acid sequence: CASSLGRAGNEQYF. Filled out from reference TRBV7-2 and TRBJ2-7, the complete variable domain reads GAGVSQSPSNKVTEKGKDVELRCDPISGHTALYWYRQSLGQGLEFLIYFQGNSAPDKSGLPSDRFSAERTGGSVSTLTIQRTQQEDSAVYLCASSLGRAGNEQYFGPGTRLTVT.

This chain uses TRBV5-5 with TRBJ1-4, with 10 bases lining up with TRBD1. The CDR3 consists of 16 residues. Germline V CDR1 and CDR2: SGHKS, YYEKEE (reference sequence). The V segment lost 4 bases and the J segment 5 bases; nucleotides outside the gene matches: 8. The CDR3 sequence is CASSLGQGGINEKLFF. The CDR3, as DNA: TGTGCCAGCAGCCTCGGACAGGGGGGGATCAATGAAAAACTGTTTTTT.

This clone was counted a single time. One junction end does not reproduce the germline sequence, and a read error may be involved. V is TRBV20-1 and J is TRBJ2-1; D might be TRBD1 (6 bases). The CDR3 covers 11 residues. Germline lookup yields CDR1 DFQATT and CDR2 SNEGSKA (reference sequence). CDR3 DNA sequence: TGCAGTGCCAGAGGGGACACTAGTCAGTTCTTC. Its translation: CSARGDTSQFF.

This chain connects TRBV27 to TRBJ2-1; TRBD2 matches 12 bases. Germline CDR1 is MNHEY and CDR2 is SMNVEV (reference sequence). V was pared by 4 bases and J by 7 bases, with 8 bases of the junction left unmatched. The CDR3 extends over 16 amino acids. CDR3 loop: CASSSPSGRGKNEQFF. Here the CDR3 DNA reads TGTGCCAGCAGTTCGCCTAGCGGGAGGGGGAAAAATGAGCAGTTCTTC.

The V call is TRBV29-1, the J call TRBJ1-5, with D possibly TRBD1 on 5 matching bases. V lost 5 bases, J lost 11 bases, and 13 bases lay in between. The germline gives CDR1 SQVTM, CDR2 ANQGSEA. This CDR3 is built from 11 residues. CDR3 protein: CSVMGLSAQHF. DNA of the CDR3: TGCAGCGTTATGGGACTTTCGGCCCAGCATTTT.

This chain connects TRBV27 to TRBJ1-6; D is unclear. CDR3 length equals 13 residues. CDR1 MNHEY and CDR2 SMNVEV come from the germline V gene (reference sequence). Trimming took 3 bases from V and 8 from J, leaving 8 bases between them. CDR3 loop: CASSFGPHSPLHF. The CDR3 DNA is TGTGCCAGCAGTTTTGGCCCGCATTCACCCCTCCACTTT.

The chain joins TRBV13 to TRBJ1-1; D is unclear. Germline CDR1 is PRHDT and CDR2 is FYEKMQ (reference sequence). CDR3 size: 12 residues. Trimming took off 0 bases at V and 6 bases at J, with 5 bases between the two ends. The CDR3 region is CASSLGQSEAFF. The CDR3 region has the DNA TGTGCCAGCAGCTTAGGACAGTCTGAAGCTTTCTTT.

The CDR3 loop reads CASSLSPHEQYF. In DNA form, the CDR3 reads TGTGCCAGCAGTTTAAGTCCCCACGAGCAGTACTTC. The gene calls are TRBV12-3 or TRBV12-4 and TRBJ2-7; D is uncertain. The CDR3 is 12 residues long. V was trimmed by 2 bases and J by 5 bases, leaving 7 bases between them.

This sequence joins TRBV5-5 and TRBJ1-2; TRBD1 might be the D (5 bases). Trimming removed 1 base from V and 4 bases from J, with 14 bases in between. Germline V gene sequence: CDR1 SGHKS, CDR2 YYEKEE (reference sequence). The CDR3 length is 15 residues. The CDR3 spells CASSLLERQGYGYTF. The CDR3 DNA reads TGTGCCAGCAGCTTGTTGGAGAGGCAGGGCTATGGCTACACCTTC.

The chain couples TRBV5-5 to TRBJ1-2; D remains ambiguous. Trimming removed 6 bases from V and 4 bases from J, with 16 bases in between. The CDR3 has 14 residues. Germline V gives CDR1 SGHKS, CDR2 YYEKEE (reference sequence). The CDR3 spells CASILRPSFYGYTF. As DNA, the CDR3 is TGTGCCAGCATCCTTAGACCGTCCTTCTATGGCTACACCTTC. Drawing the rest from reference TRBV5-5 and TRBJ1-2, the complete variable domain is DAGVTQSPTHLIKTRGQQVTLRCSPISGHKSVSWYQQVLGQGPQFIFQYYEKEERGRGNFPDRFSARQFPNYSSELNVNALLLGDSALYLCASILRPSFYGYTFGSGTRLTVV.

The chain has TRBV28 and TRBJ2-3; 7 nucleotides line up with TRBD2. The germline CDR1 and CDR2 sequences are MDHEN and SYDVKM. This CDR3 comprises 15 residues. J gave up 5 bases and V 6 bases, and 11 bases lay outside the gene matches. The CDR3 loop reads CASSKTGTKGDTQYF. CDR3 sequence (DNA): TGTGCCAGCAGCAAAACCGGGACTAAGGGAGATACGCAGTATTTT.

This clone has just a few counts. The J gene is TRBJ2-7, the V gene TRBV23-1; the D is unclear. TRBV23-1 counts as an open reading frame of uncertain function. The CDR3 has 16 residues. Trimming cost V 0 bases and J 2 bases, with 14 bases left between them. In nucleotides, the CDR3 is TGCGCCAGCAGTCAATCGAAACCTGGCGATACCTACGAGCAGTACTTC. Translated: CASSQSKPGDTYEQYF.